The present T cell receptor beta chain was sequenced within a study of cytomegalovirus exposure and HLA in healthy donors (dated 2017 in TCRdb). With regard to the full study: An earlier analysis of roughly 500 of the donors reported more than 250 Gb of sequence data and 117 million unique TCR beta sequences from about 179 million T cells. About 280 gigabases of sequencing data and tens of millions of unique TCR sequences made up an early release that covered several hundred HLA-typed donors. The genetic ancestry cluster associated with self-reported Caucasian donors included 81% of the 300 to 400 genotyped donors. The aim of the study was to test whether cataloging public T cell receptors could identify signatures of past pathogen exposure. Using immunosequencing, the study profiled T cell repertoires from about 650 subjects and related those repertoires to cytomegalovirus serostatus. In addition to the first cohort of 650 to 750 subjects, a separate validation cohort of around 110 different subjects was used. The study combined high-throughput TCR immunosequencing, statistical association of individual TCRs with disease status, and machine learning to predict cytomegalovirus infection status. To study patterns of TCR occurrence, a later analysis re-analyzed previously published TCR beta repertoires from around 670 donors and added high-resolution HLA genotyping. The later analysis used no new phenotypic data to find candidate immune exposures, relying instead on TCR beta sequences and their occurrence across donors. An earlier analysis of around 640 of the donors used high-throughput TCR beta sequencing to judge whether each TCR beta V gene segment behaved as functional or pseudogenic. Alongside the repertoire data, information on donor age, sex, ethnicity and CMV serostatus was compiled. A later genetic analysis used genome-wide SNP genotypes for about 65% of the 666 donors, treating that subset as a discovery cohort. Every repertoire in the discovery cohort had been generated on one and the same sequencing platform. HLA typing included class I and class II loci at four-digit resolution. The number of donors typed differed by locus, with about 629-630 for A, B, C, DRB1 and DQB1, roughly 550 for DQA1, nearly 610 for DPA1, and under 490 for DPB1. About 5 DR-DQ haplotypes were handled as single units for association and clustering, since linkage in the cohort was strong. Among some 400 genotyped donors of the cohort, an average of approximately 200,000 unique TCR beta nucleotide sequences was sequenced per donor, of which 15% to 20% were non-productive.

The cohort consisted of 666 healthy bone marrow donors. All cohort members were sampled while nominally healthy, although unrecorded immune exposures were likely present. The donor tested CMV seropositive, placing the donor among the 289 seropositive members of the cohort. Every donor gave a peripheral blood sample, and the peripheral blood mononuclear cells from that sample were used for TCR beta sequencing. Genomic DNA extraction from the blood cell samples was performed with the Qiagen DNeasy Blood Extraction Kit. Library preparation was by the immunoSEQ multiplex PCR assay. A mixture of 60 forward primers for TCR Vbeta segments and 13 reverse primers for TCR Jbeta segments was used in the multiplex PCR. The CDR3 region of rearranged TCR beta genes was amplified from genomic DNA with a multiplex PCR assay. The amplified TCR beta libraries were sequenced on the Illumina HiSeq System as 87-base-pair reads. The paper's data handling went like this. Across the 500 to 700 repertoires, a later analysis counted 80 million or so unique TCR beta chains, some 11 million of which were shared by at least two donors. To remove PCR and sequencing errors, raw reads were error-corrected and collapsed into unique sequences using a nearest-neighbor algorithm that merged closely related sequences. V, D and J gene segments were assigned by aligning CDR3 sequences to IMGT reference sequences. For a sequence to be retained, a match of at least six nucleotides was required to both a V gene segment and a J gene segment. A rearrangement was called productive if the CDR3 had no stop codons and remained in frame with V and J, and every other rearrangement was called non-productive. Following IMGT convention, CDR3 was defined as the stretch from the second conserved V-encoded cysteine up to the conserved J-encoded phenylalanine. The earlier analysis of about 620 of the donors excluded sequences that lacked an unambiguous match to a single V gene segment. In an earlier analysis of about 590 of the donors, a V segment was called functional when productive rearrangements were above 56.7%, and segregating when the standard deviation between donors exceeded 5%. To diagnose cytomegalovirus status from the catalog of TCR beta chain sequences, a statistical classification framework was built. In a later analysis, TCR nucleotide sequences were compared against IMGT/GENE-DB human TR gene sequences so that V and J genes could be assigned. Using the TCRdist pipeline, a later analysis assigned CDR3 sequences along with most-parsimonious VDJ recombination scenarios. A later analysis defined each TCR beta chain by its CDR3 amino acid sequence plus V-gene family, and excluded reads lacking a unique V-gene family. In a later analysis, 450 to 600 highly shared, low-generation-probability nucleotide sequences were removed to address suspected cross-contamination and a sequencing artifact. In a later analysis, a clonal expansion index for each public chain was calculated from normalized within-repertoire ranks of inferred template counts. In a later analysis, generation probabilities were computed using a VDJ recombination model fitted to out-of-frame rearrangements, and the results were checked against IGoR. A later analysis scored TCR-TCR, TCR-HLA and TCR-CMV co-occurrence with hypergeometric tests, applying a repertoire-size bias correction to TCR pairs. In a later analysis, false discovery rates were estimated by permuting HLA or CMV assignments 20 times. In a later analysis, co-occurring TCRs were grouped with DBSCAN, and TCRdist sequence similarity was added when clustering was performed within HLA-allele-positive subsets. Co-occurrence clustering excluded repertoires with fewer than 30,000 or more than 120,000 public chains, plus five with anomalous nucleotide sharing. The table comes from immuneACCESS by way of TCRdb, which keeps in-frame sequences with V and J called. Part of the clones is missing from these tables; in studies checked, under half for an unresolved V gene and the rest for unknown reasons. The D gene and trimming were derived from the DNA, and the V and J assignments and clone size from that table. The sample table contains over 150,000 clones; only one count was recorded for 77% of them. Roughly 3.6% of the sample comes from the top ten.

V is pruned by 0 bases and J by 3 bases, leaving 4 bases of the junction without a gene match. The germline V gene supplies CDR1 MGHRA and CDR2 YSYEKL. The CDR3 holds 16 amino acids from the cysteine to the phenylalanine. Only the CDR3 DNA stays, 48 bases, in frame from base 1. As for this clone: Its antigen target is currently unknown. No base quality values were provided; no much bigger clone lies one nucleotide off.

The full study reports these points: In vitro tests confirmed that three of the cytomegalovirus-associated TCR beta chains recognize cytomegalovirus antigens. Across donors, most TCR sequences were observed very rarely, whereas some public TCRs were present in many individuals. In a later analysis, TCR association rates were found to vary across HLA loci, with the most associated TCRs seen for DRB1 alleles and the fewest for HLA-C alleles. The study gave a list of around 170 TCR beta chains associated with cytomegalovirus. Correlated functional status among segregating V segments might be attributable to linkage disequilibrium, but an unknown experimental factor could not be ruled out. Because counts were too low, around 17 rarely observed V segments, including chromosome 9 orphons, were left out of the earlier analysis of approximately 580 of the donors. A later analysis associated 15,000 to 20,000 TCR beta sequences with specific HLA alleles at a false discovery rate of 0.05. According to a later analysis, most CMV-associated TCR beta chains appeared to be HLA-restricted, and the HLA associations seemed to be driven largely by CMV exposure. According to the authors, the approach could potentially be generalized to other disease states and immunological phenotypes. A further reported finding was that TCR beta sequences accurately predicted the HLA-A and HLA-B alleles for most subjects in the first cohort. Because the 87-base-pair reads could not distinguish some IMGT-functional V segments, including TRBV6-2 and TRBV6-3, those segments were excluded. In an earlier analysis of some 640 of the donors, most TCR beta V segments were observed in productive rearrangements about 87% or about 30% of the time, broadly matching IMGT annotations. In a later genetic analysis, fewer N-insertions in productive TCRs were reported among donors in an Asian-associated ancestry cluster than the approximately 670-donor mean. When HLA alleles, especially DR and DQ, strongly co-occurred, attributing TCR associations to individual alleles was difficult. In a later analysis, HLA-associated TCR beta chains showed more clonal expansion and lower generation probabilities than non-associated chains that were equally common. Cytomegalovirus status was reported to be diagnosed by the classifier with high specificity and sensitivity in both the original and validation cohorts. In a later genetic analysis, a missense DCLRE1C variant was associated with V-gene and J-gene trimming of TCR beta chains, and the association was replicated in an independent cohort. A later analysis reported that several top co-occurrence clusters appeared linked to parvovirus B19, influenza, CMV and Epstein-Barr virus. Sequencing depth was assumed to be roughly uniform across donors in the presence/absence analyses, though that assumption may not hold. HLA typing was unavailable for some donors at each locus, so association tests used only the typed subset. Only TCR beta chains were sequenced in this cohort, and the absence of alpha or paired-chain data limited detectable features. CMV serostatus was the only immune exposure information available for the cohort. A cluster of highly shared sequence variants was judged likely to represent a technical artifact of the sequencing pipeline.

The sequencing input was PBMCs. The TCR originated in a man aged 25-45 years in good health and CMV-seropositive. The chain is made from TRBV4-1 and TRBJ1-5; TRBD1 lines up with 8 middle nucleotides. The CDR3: CASSQDHRGNNQPQHF. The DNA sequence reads TGCGCCAGCAGCCAAGACCACAGGGGGAACAATCAGCCCCAGCATTTT.